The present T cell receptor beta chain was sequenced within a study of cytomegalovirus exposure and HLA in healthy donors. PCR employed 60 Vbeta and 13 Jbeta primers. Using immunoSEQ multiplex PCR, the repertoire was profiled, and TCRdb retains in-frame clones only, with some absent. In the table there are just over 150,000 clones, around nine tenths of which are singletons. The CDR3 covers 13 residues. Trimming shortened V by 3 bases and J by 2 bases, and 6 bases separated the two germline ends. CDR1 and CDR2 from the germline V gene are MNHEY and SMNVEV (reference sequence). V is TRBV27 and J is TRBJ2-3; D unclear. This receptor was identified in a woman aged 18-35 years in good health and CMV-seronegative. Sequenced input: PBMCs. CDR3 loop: CASSLSFTDTQYF. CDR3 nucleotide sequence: TGTGCCAGCAGTTTGTCTTTCACAGATACGCAGTATTTT.